This TCR beta chain originates from a study of shared clonotypes between healthy human individuals. Loaded into unsorted PBMC replicate PCRs was about 310 ng DNA, 25,000 to 35,000 T cell genomes. TCRdb keeps only in-frame clones here, not all; method: immunoSEQ multiplex PCR. The sample has roughly 450,000 clones, roughly 78% seen once; the top ten hold 10% to 15%. There were no recent acute infections or vaccinations among the donors, who were healthy HIV-negative adults. Unsorted samples relied on roughly 100 million PBMCs, which served as the source of genomic DNA. Germline V CDR1 and CDR2: SEHNR, FQNEAQ (reference sequence). V gave up 6 bases and J gave up 0 bases, with 9 bases separating them. The CDR3 has 14 residues.

The sequenced sample was PBMCs. This chain connects TRBV7-9 to TRBJ1-3; D not certain. The sequence was collected from a woman aged 40 to 50 in good health. Some clones in this sample may be carry-over from other donors' samples. The DNA of the CDR3 is TGTGCCAGCAGTCCGGGGAGCTCTGGAAACACCATATATTTT. Residues: CASSPGSSGNTIYF.